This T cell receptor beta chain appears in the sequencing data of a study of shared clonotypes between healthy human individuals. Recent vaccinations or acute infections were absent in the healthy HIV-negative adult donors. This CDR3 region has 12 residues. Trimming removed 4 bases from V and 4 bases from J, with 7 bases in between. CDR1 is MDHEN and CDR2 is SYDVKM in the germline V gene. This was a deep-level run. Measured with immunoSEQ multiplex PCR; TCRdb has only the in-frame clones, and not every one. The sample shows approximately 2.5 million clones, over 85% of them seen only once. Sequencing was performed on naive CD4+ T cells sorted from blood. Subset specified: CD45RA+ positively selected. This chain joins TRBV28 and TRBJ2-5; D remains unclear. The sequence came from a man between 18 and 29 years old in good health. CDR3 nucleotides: TGTGCCAGCAGTTGGTTAGGAGAGACCCAGTACTTC. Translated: CASSWLGETQYF.